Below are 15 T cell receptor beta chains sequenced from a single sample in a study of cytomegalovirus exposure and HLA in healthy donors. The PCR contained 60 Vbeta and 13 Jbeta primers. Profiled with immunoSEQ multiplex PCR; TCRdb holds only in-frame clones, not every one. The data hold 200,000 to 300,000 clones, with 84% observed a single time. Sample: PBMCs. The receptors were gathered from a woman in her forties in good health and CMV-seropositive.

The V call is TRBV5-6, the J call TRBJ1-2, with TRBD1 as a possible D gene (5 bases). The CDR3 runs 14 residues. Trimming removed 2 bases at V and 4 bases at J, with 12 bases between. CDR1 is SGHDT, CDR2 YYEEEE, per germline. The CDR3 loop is CASSFYGGGYGYTF. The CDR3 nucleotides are TGTGCCAGCAGCTTCTATGGCGGGGGCTATGGCTACACCTTC.

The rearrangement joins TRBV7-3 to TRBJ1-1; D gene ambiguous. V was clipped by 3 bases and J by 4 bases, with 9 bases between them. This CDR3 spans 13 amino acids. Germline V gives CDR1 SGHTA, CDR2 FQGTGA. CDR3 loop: CASSFFKSTEAFF. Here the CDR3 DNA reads TGTGCCAGCAGCTTCTTTAAGAGCACTGAAGCTTTCTTT.

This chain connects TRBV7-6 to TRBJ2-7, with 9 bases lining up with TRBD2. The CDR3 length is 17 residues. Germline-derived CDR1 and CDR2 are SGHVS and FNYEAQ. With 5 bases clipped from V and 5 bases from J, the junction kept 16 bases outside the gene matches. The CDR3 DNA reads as TGTGCCAGCAGCCCAACCTTCTCCGGGACTAGCAGAAACGAGCAGTACTTC. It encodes CASSPTFSGTSRNEQYF.

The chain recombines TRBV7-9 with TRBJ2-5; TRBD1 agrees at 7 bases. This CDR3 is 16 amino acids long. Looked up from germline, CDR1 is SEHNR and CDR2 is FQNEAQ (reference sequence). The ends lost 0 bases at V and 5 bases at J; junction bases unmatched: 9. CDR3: CASSLALVTGWETQYF. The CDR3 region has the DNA TGTGCCAGCAGCTTAGCGCTAGTGACAGGGTGGGAGACCCAGTACTTC.

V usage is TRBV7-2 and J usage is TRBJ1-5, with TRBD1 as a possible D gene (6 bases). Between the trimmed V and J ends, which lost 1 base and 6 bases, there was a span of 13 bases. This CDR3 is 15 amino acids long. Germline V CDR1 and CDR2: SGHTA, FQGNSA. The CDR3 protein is CASSLDGGASQPQHF. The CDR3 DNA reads TGTGCCAGCAGCTTAGATGGGGGCGCGAGTCAGCCCCAGCATTTT. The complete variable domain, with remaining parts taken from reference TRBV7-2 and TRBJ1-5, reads GAGVSQSPSNKVTEKGKDVELRCDPISGHTALYWYRQSLGQGLEFLIYFQGNSAPDKSGLPSDRFSAERTGGSVSTLTIQRTQQEDSAVYLCASSLDGGASQPQHFGDGTRLSIL.

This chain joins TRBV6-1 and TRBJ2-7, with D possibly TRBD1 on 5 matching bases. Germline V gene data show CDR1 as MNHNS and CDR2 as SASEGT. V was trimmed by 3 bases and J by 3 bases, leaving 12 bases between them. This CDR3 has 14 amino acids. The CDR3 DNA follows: TGTGCCAGCAGTGATTGGGGCCCTCTCTACGAGCAGTACTTC. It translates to CASSDWGPLYEQYF.

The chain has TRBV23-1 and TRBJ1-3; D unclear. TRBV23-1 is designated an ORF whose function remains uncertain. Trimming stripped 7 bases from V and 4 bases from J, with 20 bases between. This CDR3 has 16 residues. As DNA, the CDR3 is TGCGCCAGCAACCCGATGGACCGGGAGGCGGGAAACACCATATATTTT. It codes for CASNPMDREAGNTIYF.

The CDR3 here is CASSLFSRTDTQYF. The CDR3 nucleotides are TGTGCCAGCAGCTTGTTTTCTCGCACAGATACGCAGTATTTT. The genes are TRBV5-8 and TRBJ2-3, with no clear D. Germline CDR1 is SGHTS and CDR2 is YDEGEE. With 1 base removed from V and 1 base from J, the gap between germline ends came to 7 bases. The CDR3 has 14 residues.

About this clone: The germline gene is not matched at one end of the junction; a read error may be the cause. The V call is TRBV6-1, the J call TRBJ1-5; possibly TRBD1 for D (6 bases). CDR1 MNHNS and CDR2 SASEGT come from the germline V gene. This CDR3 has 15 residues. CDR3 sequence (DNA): TGTGCCAGCAGTGGAAACAGGGATAGCAATCAGCCCCGGCATTTT. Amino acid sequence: CASSGNRDSNQPRHF.

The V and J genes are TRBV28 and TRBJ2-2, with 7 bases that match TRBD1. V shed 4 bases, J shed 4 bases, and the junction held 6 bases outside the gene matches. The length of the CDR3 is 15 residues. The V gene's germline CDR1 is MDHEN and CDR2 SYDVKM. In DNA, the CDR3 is TGTGCCAGCAGTTCCCCGGGACAGATCACCGGGGAGCTGTTTTTT. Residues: CASSSPGQITGELFF.

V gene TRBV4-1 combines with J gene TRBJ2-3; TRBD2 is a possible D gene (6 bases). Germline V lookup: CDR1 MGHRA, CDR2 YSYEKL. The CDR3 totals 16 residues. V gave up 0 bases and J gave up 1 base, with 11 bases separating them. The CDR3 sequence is CASSQDGWGGTDTQYF. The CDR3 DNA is TGCGCCAGCAGCCAAGATGGGTGGGGGGGCACAGATACGCAGTATTTT.

The CDR3 spells CASSLPGQLYEQYF. The CDR3 DNA reads TGTGCCAGCAGTCTACCGGGACAGTTATACGAGCAGTACTTC. The J gene is TRBJ2-7, the V gene TRBV27; 7 positions match TRBD1. CDR1 and CDR2 (germline): MNHEY, SMNVEV (reference sequence). CDR3 length: 14 amino acids. After removal of 5 bases from V and 4 bases from J, the junction contained 8 bases not matched to a gene.

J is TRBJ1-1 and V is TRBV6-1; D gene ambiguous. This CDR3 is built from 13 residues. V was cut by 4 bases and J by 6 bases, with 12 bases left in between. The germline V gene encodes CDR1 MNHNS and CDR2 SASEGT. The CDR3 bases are TGTGCCAGCAGTGTTAACGCCGGAGCTGAAGCTTTCTTT. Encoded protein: CASSVNAGAEAFF.

The DNA for the CDR3 is TGTGCCAGCAGCTTGTATACTAGCGGGAGGTCAGATACGCAGTATTTT. Translated, it gives CASSLYTSGRSDTQYF. The chain is built from TRBV7-2 and TRBJ2-3, with TRBD2 matching over 12 bases. CDR1 and CDR2 from the germline V gene are SGHTA and FQGNSA. CDR3 length: 16 residues. The junction had 5 bases not matched to a gene; V was cut back by 3 bases and J by 4 bases.

CDR3 sequence reads: CSVVYGEAFF. CDR3 nucleotides: TGCAGCGTCGTATACGGTGAAGCTTTCTTT. The genes are TRBV29-1 and TRBJ1-1; D uncertain. The germline CDR1 and CDR2 sequences are SQVTM and ANQGSEA. The CDR3 runs to 10 residues. Trimming pared 6 bases from V and 7 bases from J, leaving 9 bases between. The variable domain in full, with the rest retrieved from reference TRBV29-1 and TRBJ1-1, is SAVISQKPSRDICQRGTSLTIQCQVDSQVTMMFWYRQQPGQSLTLIATANQGSEATYESGFVIDKFPISRPNLTFSTLTVSNMSPEDSSIYLCSVVYGEAFFGQGTRLTVV.